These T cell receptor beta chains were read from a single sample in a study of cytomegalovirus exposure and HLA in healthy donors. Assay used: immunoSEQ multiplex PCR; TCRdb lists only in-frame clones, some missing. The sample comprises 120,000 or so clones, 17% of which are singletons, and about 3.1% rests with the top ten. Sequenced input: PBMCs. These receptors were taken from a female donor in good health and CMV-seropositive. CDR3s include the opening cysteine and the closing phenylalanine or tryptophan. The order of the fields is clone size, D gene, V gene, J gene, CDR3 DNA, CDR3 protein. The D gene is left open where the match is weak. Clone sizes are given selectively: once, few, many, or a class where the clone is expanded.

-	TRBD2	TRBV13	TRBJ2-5	TGTGCCAGCAGCCCCTTTGGGACTAGCGGGAGACAAGAGACCCAGTACTTC	CASSPFGTSGRQETQYF
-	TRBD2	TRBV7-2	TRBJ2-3	TGTGCCAGCAGCTTAGAACTAGCGGGCACAGATACGCAGTATTTT	CASSLELAGTDTQYF
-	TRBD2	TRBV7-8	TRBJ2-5	TGTGCCAGCAGCTCCACCCTTAGCGGGACCCCCCAAGAGACCCAGTACTTC	CASSSTLSGTPQETQYF
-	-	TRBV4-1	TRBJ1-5	TGCGCCAGCAGCCAAGATTCGGGAAATCAGCCCCAGCATTTT	CASSQDSGNQPQHF
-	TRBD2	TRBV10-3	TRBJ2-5	TGTGCCATCAAACCGGGACTAGCGGGAGAGACCCAGTACTTC	CAIKPGLAGETQYF
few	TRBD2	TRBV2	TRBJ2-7	TGTGCCAGCAAGGGGGGACTAGCGGAATACGAGCAGTACTTC	CASKGGLAEYEQYF
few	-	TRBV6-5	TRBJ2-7	TGTGCCAGCAGCACACCGACCCTAGACGAGCAGTACTTC	CASSTPTLDEQYF
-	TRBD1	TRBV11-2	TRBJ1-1	TGTGCCAGCAGCTTAGGAACAGGGGGTTTTGAAGCTTTCTTT	CASSLGTGGFEAFF
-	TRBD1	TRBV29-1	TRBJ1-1	TGCAGCGTTGTAGGTCAGGGGGAAATGGGTGCTGAAGCTTTCTTT	CSVVGQGEMGAEAFF
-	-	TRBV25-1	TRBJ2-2	TGTGCCAGCAGTGAATATGGCGAGGTCGGGGAGCTGTTTTTT	CASSEYGEVGELFF
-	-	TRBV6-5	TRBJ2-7	TGTGCCAGCAGGAACAGGGTGCCCACCTACGAGCAGTACTTC	CASRNRVPTYEQYF
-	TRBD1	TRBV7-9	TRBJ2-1	TGTGCCAGCAGTCGACAGGGAGACACCATCTACAATGAGCAGTTCTTC	CASSRQGDTIYNEQFF
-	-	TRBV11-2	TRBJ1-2	TGTGCCAGCAGCTTAACCTTAGGGGAGGAATATGGCTACACCTTC	CASSLTLGEEYGYTF
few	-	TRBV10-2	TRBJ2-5	TGCGCCAGCAGAGCGGACCAAGAGACCCAGTACTTC	CASRADQETQYF
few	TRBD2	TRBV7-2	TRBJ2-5	TGTGCCAGCAGCTTAGACTGGCGGGGGGGCATGGAGACCCAGTACTTC	CASSLDWRGGMETQYF
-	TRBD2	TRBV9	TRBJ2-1	TGTGCCAGCAGCCTCTCCCCTGGGACTAGCGGCTACAATGAGCAGTTCTTC	CASSLSPGTSGYNEQFF
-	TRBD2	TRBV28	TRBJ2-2	TGTGCCAGCAGTCTGCTAGCGGGGGGGCTCACCGGGGAGCTGTTTTTT	CASSLLAGGLTGELFF
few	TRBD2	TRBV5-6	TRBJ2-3	TGTGCCAGCAGCTTGCAACTAGCGGGGGGGGCGGATACGCAGTATTTT	CASSLQLAGGADTQYF
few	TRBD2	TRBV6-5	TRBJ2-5	TGTGCCAGCAGTTACTCGACTAGCGGGGGGTCAAGTAGGTACTTC	CASSYSTSGGSSRYF
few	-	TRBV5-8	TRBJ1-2	TGTGCCAGCAGCTTGGTTCGAGGGCGGGGTGGCTACACCTTC	CASSLVRGRGGYTF
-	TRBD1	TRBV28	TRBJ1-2	TGTGCCAGCAGTGAGCCCTCCGGGACAGGGATGAACTATGGCTACACCTTC	CASSEPSGTGMNYGYTF
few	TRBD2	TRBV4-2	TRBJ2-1	TGTGCCAGCAGCCAAGAATTCCAGCGGGACCCTCTTGCCTACAATGAGCAGTTCTTC	CASSQEFQRDPLAYNEQFF
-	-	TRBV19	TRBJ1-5	TGTGCCAGTAGTATAGGGAGACAGTATAGCAATCAGCCCCAGCATTTT	CASSIGRQYSNQPQHF
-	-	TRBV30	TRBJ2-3	TGTGCCTGGAGGACTTTCGGAGGCGTTGGGACAGATACGCAGTATTTT	CAWRTFGGVGTDTQYF
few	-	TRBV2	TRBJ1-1	TGTGCCAGCAATCTTCCGGAGGGAGATACTGAAGCTTTCTTT	CASNLPEGDTEAFF
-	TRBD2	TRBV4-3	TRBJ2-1	TGCGCCAGCAGCCAAGAGTCCTTTGGCGGGGGAAAAGACAATGAGCAGTTCTTC	CASSQESFGGGKDNEQFF
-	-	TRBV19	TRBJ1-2	TGTGCCAGTAGACGGACAGAAACTTATGGCTACACCTTC	CASRRTETYGYTF
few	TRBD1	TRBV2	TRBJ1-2	TGTGCCAGCACTAAGGACAGGGTCGTGAACTATGGCTACACCTTC	CASTKDRVVNYGYTF
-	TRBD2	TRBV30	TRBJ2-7	TGTGCCTGGACCGGGACTAGCGGGGGTGGGGAGCAGTACTTC	CAWTGTSGGGEQYF
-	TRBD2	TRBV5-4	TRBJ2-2	TGTGCCAGCAGCTTGTTCAGCGGGAGGACCGGGGAGCTGTTTTTT	CASSLFSGRTGELFF
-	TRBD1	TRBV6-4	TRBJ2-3	TGTGCCAGCTCCGTGAGGGACAGGGTTCTCGATACGCAGTATTTT	CASSVRDRVLDTQYF
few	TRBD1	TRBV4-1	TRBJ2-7	TGCGCCAGCAGCCAAGGAACAGGGGTCTACGAGCAGTACTTC	CASSQGTGVYEQYF
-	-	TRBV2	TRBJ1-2	TGTGCCAGCAGGGCCCTAAGACGGGGTGGCTACACCTTC	CASRALRRGGYTF
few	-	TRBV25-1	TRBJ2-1	TGTGCCAGCAGTGTCCTCTACAATGAGCAGTTCTTC	CASSVLYNEQFF
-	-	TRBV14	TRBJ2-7	TGTGCCAGCAGCCAAAACGGGGGGCCGGGTGAGCAGTACTTC	CASSQNGGPGEQYF
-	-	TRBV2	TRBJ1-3	TGTGCCAGCAAAGTCGATGCTCTGGCAGGAAACACCATATATTTT	CASKVDALAGNTIYF
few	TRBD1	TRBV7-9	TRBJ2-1	TGTGCCAGCAGCGCCCGGGGACAGGGGTGGGGGGAGCAGTTCTTC	CASSARGQGWGEQFF
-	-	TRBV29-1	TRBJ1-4	TGCAGCGTCCGATGGCCCAAGGACATAAGTGAAAAACTGTTTTTT	CSVRWPKDISEKLFF
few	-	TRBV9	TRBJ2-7	TGTGCCAGCAGCGTCTCGGACAGATCCTACGAGCAGTACTTC	CASSVSDRSYEQYF
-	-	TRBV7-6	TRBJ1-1	TGTGCCAGCAGCCGTGACATGAACACTGAAGCTTTCTTT	CASSRDMNTEAFF
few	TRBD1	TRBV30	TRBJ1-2	TGTGCCTGGAGTGTAGGACAGGGAATTGACTATGGCTACACCTTC	CAWSVGQGIDYGYTF
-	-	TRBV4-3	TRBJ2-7	TGCGCCAGCAGCCAAGATCTTCCGGGACTGTATATTTACGAGCAGTACTTC	CASSQDLPGLYIYEQYF
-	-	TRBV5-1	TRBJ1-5	TGCGCCAGCAGCTTAAGCGGTGGGCAGCCCCAGCATTTT	CASSLSGGQPQHF
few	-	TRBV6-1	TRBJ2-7	TGTGCCAGCAGTGCTCCCAGGGGCCCTAGCTCCTACGAGCAGTACTTC	CASSAPRGPSSYEQYF
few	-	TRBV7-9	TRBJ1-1	TGTGCCAGCAGCTTTACCGAGGACACTGAAGCTTTCTTT	CASSFTEDTEAFF
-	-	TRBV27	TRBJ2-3	TGTGCCAGCAGTTCCCCCCGACTAGGGGAATTCACAGATACGCAGTATTTT	CASSSPRLGEFTDTQYF
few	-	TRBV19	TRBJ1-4	TGTGCCAGTAGACCTCCCGGACAGACTAATGAAAAACTGTTTTTT	CASRPPGQTNEKLFF
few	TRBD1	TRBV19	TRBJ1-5	TGTGCCAGTAGTATAGGAAAGGGACAGAGCAATCAGCCCCAGCATTTT	CASSIGKGQSNQPQHF
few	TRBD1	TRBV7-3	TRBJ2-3	TGTGCCAGCAGCTTGGACAGGGCCAGGGATACGCAGTATTTT	CASSLDRARDTQYF
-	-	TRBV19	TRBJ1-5	TGTGCCTTACCACGGGTGGGTCGTCCCATTTGGTCCCAGCATTTT	CALPRVGRPIWSQHF
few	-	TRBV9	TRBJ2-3	TGTGCCAGCAGCACCCGGACTGGGGGCACAGATACGCAGTATTTT	CASSTRTGGTDTQYF